One sample yielded the 5 T cell receptor beta chains listed below, sequenced in a study of beta chain features in type 1 diabetes. cDNA synthesis used the whole RNA isolate, giving expressed TCRB sequences. Sequencing used immunoSEQ multiplex PCR; TCRdb keeps in-frame clones, though not all of them. The sample has 250,000 to 350,000 clones; 12% to 15% are singletons. The material sequenced was central memory CD4+ T cells from blood. The receptors stem from a man younger than 40 in good health.

The table lists this clone with a few counts. This rearrangement joins TRBV6-1 to TRBJ2-7; D is unclear. V lost 7 bases and J lost 2, with 15 bases in between. The germline CDR1 and CDR2 sequences are MNHNS and SASEGT. The CDR3 has 14 residues. The CDR3 coding sequence is TGTGCCAGCACTTCCCCGGGTGGGACCTACGAGCAGTACTTC. Protein: CASTSPGGTYEQYF.

This chain connects TRBV2 to TRBJ2-7; D is unclear. The length of the CDR3 is 13 residues. CDR1 is SNHLY, CDR2 FYNNEI, per germline. V lost 5 bases and J 1 base, leaving 9 bases between the germline ends. In nucleotides, the CDR3 is TGTGCCAGCAGTCGTCAGTTATCCTACGAGCAGTACTTC. Translated: CASSRQLSYEQYF.

The genes are TRBV2 and TRBJ2-7; no clear D. Germline V gene data show CDR1 as SNHLY and CDR2 as FYNNEI. The CDR3 runs 13 residues. V was cut by 4 bases and J by 3 bases, with 10 bases left in between. CDR3 DNA sequence: TGTGCCAGCAGTGTGGGTCGATTCTACGAGCAGTACGTC. This codes for CASSVGRFYEQYV.

This clone was counted once. J is TRBJ1-2 and V is TRBV9; D gene unclear. The germline V gene has CDR1 SGDLS and CDR2 YYNGEE. The CDR3 is 14 residues long. The V end was cut by 0 bases, the J end by 6 bases, with 12 bases between. CDR3 sequence: CASSVVSGRDGYTF. The CDR3 DNA sequence: TGTGCCAGCAGCGTAGTCTCTGGCCGCGATGGCTACACCTTC.

This clone appeared once. This sequence is one base from a far larger clone and is likely a read error. The chain recombines TRBV11-2 with TRBJ2-5; 12 bases match TRBD2. The length of the CDR3 is 14 residues. V trimming: 5 bases; J trimming: 7 bases; junction bases outside the gene matches: 5. Germline values: CDR1 SGHAT, CDR2 FQNNGV. The DNA for the CDR3 is TGTGCCAGCAGCCCCCGGACTAGCGGGGTGACCCAGTACTTC. It translates to CASSPRTSGVTQYF.